This T cell receptor beta chain was observed in a study of T cells in Graves' hyperthyroidism and ophthalmopathy. CDR3 length equals 12 residues. CDR1 and CDR2 (germline): MNHNS, SASEGT. Deletions cut 3 bases from V and 4 bases from J, with 4 bases between. Amplification of TCR beta CDR3 regions was performed using RNA transcripts as template. The study used the HTBI primer set for a first-round RT-PCR of the TCR CDR3. TCRdb ran MiXCR on the multiplex PCR reads and lists one entry per CDR3 protein. The table includes 360,000 or so distinct CDR3 sequences, about a fifth detected once. Broader study findings: Before onset, ophthalmopathy was predicted by the model a median around 6 months earlier. Most thyroid clonotypes with frequency above 0.001 were detected in blood.

In this sample, this clonotype turned up many times. The antigen is undetermined. Hyperthyroidism of Graves' type that showed no ophthalmopathy progression within 18 months was stable. Diagnoses were made from clinical symptoms, serum measures (thyroxine and TRAb), thyroid ultrasound and orbital computed tomography. J is TRBJ1-5 and V is TRBV6-1; D is undetermined. The sample consisted of blood. This TCR came from a woman aged 18-29 years with Graves' hyperthyroidism. The CDR3 DNA follows: TGTGCCAGCAGTGACCCTAATCAGCCCCAGCATTTT. It translates to CASSDPNQPQHF.